This TCR beta chain was captured by sequencing in a study of siplizumab effects on memory and regulatory T cells. Findings of the study overall: Suppressive activity of Tregs proliferating in siplizumab cultures remained unconfirmed. Unstimulated subsets accounted for the mapping of only a minor share of the clones that were alloreactive.

The V gene lost 3 bases and the J gene lost 2 bases, with 13 bases spanning the gap. The V gene's germline CDR1 is SGHAT and CDR2 FQNNGV. This CDR3 is built from 15 residues. With regard to this clone: Its target is not known.

Profiling relied on immunoSEQ multiplex PCR, and the TCRdb table lists in-frame clones only, not all of them. This table has 60,000 to 65,000 clones, 70% to 85% appearing once. Sequenced material: memory CD4+ T cells sorted from blood. The receptor's source is a human donor in good health. V gene TRBV11-2 combines with J gene TRBJ2-5; D not resolved. CDR3 DNA sequence: TGTGCCAGCAGCTTTTTTTGGGTGAATCAAGAGACCCAGTACTTC. This gives the protein CASSFFWVNQETQYF.